The T cell receptor beta chain under discussion was sequenced for a study of OX40 agonist ivuxolimab in advanced cancers. TCRdb's copy holds only in-frame clones and misses some; the assay was immunoSEQ multiplex PCR. The repertoire has around 56,000 clones, roughly 88% of them found once; the top ten carry around 10%. Here the sequenced sample was CD4+ or CD8+ T cells sorted from blood, taken in a trial of the OX40 agonist ivuxolimab. This clonotype was obtained from an adult with an advanced solid tumor such as melanoma, head and neck, liver or kidney cancer.

The CDR3 reads CSVRGQDQETQYF. The CDR3 region has the DNA TGCAGCGTCCGCGGACAGGACCAAGAGACCCAGTACTTC. The rearrangement joins TRBV29-1 to TRBJ2-5; TRBD1 matches 7 bases. Trimming cost V 6 bases and J 0 bases; bases outside gene matches: 4. The CDR3 is 13 amino acids. Per the germline V gene, CDR1 is SQVTM and CDR2 is ANQGSEA.